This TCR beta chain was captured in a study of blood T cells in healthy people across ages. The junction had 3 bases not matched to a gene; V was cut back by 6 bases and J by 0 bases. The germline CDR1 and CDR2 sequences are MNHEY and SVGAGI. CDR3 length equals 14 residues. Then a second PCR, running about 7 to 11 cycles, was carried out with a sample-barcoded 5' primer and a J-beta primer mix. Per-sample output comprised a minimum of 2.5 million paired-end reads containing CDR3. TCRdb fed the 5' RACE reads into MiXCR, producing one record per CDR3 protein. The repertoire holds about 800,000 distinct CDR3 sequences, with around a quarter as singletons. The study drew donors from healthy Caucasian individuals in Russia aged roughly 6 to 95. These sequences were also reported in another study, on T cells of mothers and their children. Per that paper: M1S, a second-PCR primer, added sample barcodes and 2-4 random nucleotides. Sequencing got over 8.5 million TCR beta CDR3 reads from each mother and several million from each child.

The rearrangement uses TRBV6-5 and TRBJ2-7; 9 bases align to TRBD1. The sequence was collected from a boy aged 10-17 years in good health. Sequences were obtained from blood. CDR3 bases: TGTGCCAGCAGCCAGACAGGGGGCTCCTACGAGCAGTACTTC. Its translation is CASSQTGGSYEQYF.